This section outlines one T cell receptor beta chain sequence together with its context. Different DNA sequences within this sample yield the same CDR3. The sample comes from a study of shared clonotypes between healthy human individuals. CD45RO-negative, CCR7-positively selected cells formed the naive CD8 fraction, excluding terminally differentiated effector memory CD45RA+ cells. The method was immunoSEQ multiplex PCR; TCRdb's version includes in-frame clones alone and lacks a portion of them. The table lists approximately 2,000,000 clones, 93% of them singletons. The CDR3 sequence is 14 residues long. V was clipped by 0 bases and J by 2 bases, with 11 bases between them. CDR1 GTSNPN and CDR2 SVGIG come from the germline V gene (reference sequence).

Sequenced sample: naive CD8+ T cells from PBMCs. V usage is TRBV30 and J usage is TRBJ2-7, with D perhaps TRBD1 (7 bases). The sequence was collected from a man aged 18 to 29 in good health. Some clones in this sample may be carry-over from other donors' samples. The CDR3 region is CAWSVWRGPYEQYF. As DNA, the CDR3 is TGTGCCTGGAGTGTGTGGAGGGGGCCCTACGAGCAGTACTTC.